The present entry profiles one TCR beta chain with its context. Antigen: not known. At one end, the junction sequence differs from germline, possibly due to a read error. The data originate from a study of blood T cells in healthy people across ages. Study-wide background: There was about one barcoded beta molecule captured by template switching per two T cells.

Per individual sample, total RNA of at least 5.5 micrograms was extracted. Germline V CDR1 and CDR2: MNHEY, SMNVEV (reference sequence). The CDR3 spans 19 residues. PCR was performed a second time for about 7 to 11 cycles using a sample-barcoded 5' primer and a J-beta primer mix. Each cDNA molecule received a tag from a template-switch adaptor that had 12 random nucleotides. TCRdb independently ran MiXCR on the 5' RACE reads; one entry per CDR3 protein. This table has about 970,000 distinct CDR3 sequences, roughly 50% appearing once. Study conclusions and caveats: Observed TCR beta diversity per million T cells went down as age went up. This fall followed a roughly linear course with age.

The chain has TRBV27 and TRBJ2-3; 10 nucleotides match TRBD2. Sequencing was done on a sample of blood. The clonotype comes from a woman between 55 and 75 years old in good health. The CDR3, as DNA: TGTGCCAGCACCGATCTAGCTAGCGGGGGCCACCTTAGCACAGATACCCAGTATTTT. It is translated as CASTDLASGGHLSTDTQYF.